This T cell receptor beta chain was recovered during a study of blood T cell repertoires in COVID-19. The junction had 9 bases not matched to a gene; V was cut back by 4 bases and J by 5 bases. The germline V gene has CDR1 MNHEY and CDR2 SVGAGI. The CDR3 contains 15 residues. Using immunoSEQ multiplex PCR, the repertoire was profiled, and TCRdb retains in-frame clones only, with some absent. This sample has around 210,000 clones, with about 90% found just once. Input material: peripheral blood. The TCR was taken from a woman between 70 and 85 years old with acute or convalescent COVID-19. The chain uses TRBV6-5 and TRBJ2-5; 8 bases agree with TRBD2. CDR3 sequence reads: CASSFRGGDRETQYF. The CDR3 DNA sequence: TGTGCCAGCAGTTTTCGGGGGGGTGACAGGGAGACCCAGTACTTC.